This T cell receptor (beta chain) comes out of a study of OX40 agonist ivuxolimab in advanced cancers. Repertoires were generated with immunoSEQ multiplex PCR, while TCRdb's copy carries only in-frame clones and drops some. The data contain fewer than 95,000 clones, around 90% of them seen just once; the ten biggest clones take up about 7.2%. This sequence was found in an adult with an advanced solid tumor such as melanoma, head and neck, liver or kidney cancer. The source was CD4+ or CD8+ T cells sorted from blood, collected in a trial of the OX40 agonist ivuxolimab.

The CDR3 region is CASSSGTANTGELFF. In DNA form, the CDR3 reads TGTGCCAGCAGCTCCGGGACGGCAAACACCGGGGAGCTGTTTTTT. This chain joins TRBV7-8 and TRBJ2-2; possibly TRBD1 or TRBD2 for D (5 bases each). Per germline, CDR1 SGHVS and CDR2 FQNEAQ. This CDR3 is 15 amino acids long. V lost 4 bases and J lost 2, with 11 bases in between. Full variable domain (outside the CDR3, taken from reference TRBV7-8 and TRBJ2-2): GAGVSQSPRYKVAKRGQDVALRCDPISGHVSLFWYQQALGQGPEFLTYFQNEAQLDKSGLPSDRFFAERPEGSVSTLKIQRTQQEDSAVYLCASSSGTANTGELFFGEGSRLTVL.